Described below is a single T cell receptor beta chain sequence and its context. Its antigen is currently unknown. The entry originates in a study of cytomegalovirus exposure and HLA in healthy donors. Whole-study results and caveats: The study labeled more than 150 TCR beta chains cytomegalovirus-associated. Among CMV-associated TCR beta chains, most appeared HLA-restricted in a later analysis.

Germline V lookup: CDR1 MGHRA, CDR2 YSYEKL. Trimming removed 4 bases at V and 2 bases at J, with 14 bases between. The CDR3 is 15 residues long. Both 60 Vbeta primers and 13 Jbeta primers went into the PCR. Sequencing was performed with immunoSEQ multiplex PCR; in TCRdb, only in-frame clones are kept and a portion is missing. The data show some 150,000 clones, more than 65% seen once. Specimen: PBMCs. This sequence was found in a man aged 50-60 years in good health and CMV-seropositive. This chain connects TRBV4-1 to TRBJ1-1, with a possible D match to TRBD1 (5 bases). In DNA, the CDR3 is TGCGCCAGCAGCCGAATGGGACTCACCAACACTGAAGCTTTCTTT. Residues: CASSRMGLTNTEAFF.